Following are 9 T cell receptor beta chains from one sample sequenced in a study of blood T cell repertoires in COVID-19. Using immunoSEQ multiplex PCR, the repertoire was profiled, and TCRdb retains in-frame clones only, with some absent. The sample includes 100,000 or so clones, around 81% seen only once; the top ten take over 35%. Sequencing was done on a sample of peripheral blood. Receptors originate from a man at least 80 years old with acute or convalescent COVID-19.

The chain carries TRBV5-1 and TRBJ2-6; a weak D match, TRBD1 (5 bases). Germline assignment: CDR1 SGHRS and CDR2 YFSETQ. This CDR3 spans 17 amino acids. V was cut by 2 bases and J by 1 base, with 13 bases left in between. The CDR3 coding sequence is TGCGCCAGCAGCTTAGGGGCAGTTCTGTCTGGGGCCAACGTCCTGACTTTC. Its protein is CASSLGAVLSGANVLTF.

CDR3 residues: CASSLGLAIETYEQYF. DNA for the CDR3: TGTGCCAGCAGCCTTGGACTAGCGATTGAAACCTACGAGCAGTACTTC. The chain couples TRBV4-2 to TRBJ2-7; 9 positions match TRBD2. Trimming at V came to 4 bases and at J to 2 bases, leaving 9 bases not matched to a gene. This CDR3 is 16 amino acids long. Germline-derived CDR1 and CDR2 are LGHNA and YNFKEQ.

This CDR3 reads CASSLSGVPTDTQYF. CDR3 coding DNA: TGTGCCAGCAGTTTATCCGGAGTTCCCACAGATACGCAGTATTTT. V usage is TRBV27 and J usage is TRBJ2-3; D is uncertain. CDR1 is MNHEY, CDR2 SMNVEV, per germline (reference sequence). V was shortened by 0 bases and J by 2 bases, with 9 bases between the two germline ends. This CDR3 has 15 amino acids.

The rearrangement uses TRBV5-5 and TRBJ2-5, with D hard to call. Germline V gene data show CDR1 as SGHKS and CDR2 as YYEKEE (reference sequence). This CDR3 is built from 13 residues. Deletions cut 4 bases from V and 5 bases from J, with 12 bases between. CDR3 in DNA: TGTGCCAGCAGCACGTACCTCCGGGAGACCCAGTACTTC. Amino acids: CASSTYLRETQYF.

This clone was detected once. The V call is TRBV7-2, the J call TRBJ2-1; 10 positions match TRBD2. This CDR3 region has 15 residues. Germline CDR1 and CDR2: SGHTA and FQGNSA. With 5 bases clipped from V and 4 bases from J, the junction kept 5 bases outside the gene matches. CDR3 bases: TGTGCCAGCAGCGCTCGACTAGCGGGTTACAATGAGCAGTTCTTC. It translates to CASSARLAGYNEQFF.

The table lists this clone with a count of one. The chain combines TRBV19 with TRBJ2-3; 9 positions match TRBD1. The CDR3 is 15 amino acids. J gave up 0 bases and V 6 bases, and 4 bases lay outside the gene matches. CDR1 LNHDA and CDR2 SQIVND come from the germline V gene (reference sequence). The DNA of the CDR3 is TGTGCCAGTAGATCGGACAGGGGTAGCACAGATACGCAGTATTTT. This sequence encodes CASRSDRGSTDTQYF.

The V and J genes are TRBV18 and TRBJ2-1, with 10 positions matching TRBD2. Germline CDR1 KGHSH, CDR2 LQKENI. CDR3 length: 20 amino acids. Trimming took 2 bases from V and 1 from J; bases not matched to a gene: 14. The CDR3 sequence is CASSPWTSGPSSGSYNEQFF. The CDR3 DNA is TGTGCCAGCTCACCATGGACTAGCGGTCCTTCAAGCGGTTCCTACAATGAGCAGTTCTTC.

V usage is TRBV5-4 and J usage is TRBJ1-1; tentatively, D is TRBD1 (6 bases). The CDR3 contains 15 residues. The germline CDR1 and CDR2 sequences are SGHNT and YYREEE (reference sequence). Trimming pared 0 bases from V and 3 bases from J, leaving 12 bases between. CDR3 protein: CASSLGVGGYTEAFF. CDR3 bases: TGTGCCAGCAGCTTGGGGGTAGGGGGATACACTGAAGCTTTCTTT. The complete variable domain, with remaining parts taken from reference TRBV5-4 and TRBJ1-1, reads ETGVTQSPTHLIKTRGQQVTLRCSSQSGHNTVSWYQQALGQGPQFIFQYYREEENGRGNFPPRFSGLQFPNYSSELNVNALELDDSALYLCASSLGVGGYTEAFFGQGTRLTVV.

The rearrangement joins TRBV11-3 to TRBJ2-2; 10 positions match TRBD1. Germline V gives CDR1 SGHNT, CDR2 YENEEA. J lost 6 bases, V lost 4 bases, and 8 bases had no gene match. CDR3 length: 16 amino acids. The CDR3 DNA is TGTGCCAGCAGCTCGAGACAGGGGGCGTCCCCCGGGGAGCTGTTTTTT. Translated, it gives CASSSRQGASPGELFF.